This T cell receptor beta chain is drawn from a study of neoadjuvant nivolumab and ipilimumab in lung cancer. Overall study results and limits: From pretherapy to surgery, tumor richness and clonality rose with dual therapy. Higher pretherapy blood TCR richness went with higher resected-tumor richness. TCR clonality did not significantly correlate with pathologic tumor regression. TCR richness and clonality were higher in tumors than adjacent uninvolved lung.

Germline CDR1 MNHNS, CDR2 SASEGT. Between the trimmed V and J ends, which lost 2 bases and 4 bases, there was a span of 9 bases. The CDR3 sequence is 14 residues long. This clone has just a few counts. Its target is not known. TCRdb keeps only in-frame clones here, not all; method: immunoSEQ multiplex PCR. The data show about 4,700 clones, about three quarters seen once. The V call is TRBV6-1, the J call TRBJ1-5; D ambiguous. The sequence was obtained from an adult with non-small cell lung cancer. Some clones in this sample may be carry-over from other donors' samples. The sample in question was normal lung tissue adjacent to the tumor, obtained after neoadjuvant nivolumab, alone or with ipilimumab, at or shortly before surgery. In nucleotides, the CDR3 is TGTGCCAGCAGTGAAAACGGTTGGAATCAGCCCCAGCATTTT. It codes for CASSENGWNQPQHF.